This entry is about one TCR beta chain. The data originate from a study of T cell responses to AZD1222 COVID-19 vaccine. Per germline, CDR1 DFQATT and CDR2 SNEGSKA (reference sequence). This CDR3 has 10 residues. TCRdb keeps only in-frame clones here, not all; method: immunoSEQ multiplex PCR. This sample carries roughly 120,000 clones, 75% to 90% of them seen once, and the ten largest clones take about 1.5%. The V call is TRBV20-1, the J call TRBJ2-1; perhaps TRBD1 as D (5 bases). The clonotype was recovered from an adult in good health. The sample in question was peripheral blood, obtained on day 0 of AZD1222 vaccination. The CDR3 is CSATGLGQFF. CDR3 in DNA: TGCAGCGCAACAGGCCTGGGGCAGTTCTTC.